One sample yielded the 2 T cell receptor beta chains listed below, sequenced in a study of CD8 T cells in ankylosing spondylitis. TCRdb analysed the 5' RACE reads with MiXCR anew, one entry per CDR3 protein. Among just over 300,000 distinct CDR3 sequences listed, less than 25% were seen once. Sequencing was done on a sample of blood, either unsorted or a sorted T cell fraction (not recorded which). Receptor source: a female donor with ankylosing spondylitis or in good health (not recorded which).

The CDR3 region is CAWSARLTGANVLTF. The CDR3 bases are TGTGCCTGGAGTGCCCGGCTTACTGGGGCCAACGTCCTGACTTTC. V is TRBV30 and J is TRBJ2-6; no clear D gene. The CDR3 spans 15 residues. Germline CDR1 GTSNPN, CDR2 SVGIG (reference sequence). Trimming stripped 1 base from V and 2 bases from J, with 9 bases between.

In its sample, this clonotype was seen a few times. The chain combines TRBV4-2 with TRBJ2-7; TRBD1 matches at 7 bases. Trimming cost V 2 bases and J 4 bases; bases outside gene matches: 8. The CDR3 length is 15 residues. Germline CDR1 is LGHNA and CDR2 is YNFKEQ. The DNA of the CDR3 is TGTGCCAGCAGCCAATCTGACAGGGTCGCGTACGAGCAGTACTTC. Translated: CASSQSDRVAYEQYF.